This TCR beta chain was identified during a study of cytomegalovirus exposure and HLA in healthy donors. Across the study: Genotyping showed roughly 83% of 350 to 400 donors falling in the Caucasian-associated ancestry cluster.

There are a few counts of this clone. Its antigen is as yet unknown. Notes on the study in general: Cytomegalovirus association was listed for about 170 TCR beta chains. Later analysis associated a missense DCLRE1C variant with TCR beta V- and J-gene trimming.

Germline V gene sequence: CDR1 SGHNT, CDR2 YYREEE (reference sequence). The CDR3 length is 14 residues. J was trimmed by 2 bases and V by 3 bases; bases with no gene match: 4. The PCR was carried out with 60 Vbeta primers and 13 Jbeta primers. This table comes from immunoSEQ multiplex PCR, and its TCRdb copy is limited to in-frame clones, with some not included. Of over 150,000 clones listed, roughly two thirds are singletons. The sample was PBMCs. The receptor was derived from a woman in her twenties or thirties in good health and CMV-seronegative. This chain links TRBV5-4 with TRBJ1-1; 7 bases map to TRBD1. This chain's CDR3 is CASSSGQANTEAFF. In nucleotides, the CDR3 is TGTGCCAGCAGCTCCGGACAGGCCAACACTGAAGCTTTCTTT.